Each of the 5 T cell receptor beta chains below was sequenced from the same sample in a study of T cells in Graves' hyperthyroidism and ophthalmopathy. RNA transcripts provided the source from which TCR beta CDR3 regions were amplified. In the first-round RT-PCR of the TCR CDR3, the HTBI primer set was used. Via MiXCR, TCRdb re-called the multiplex PCR reads, giving one row per CDR3 protein. This sample yields 270,000 or so distinct CDR3 sequences, of which around 25% are seen a single time; about a quarter belongs to the top ten. The sequencing sample was made of blood. These receptor sequences come from a man in his forties with Graves' hyperthyroidism that later progressed to Graves' ophthalmopathy.

V is TRBV7-3 and J is TRBJ2-7, with 9 bases identical to TRBD1. V gave up 1 base and J gave up 5 bases; unmatched junction bases: 6. The CDR3 length is 15 residues. The V gene's germline CDR1 is SGHTA and CDR2 FQGTGA. The CDR3 loop reads CASSLRGQGANEQYF. The CDR3 DNA is TGTGCCAGCAGCTTAAGGGGACAGGGTGCCAACGAGCAGTACTTC.

This clonotype was seen ten or more times. The chain employs TRBV10-1 and TRBJ1-5; D remains ambiguous. Trimming shortened V by 3 bases and J by 7 bases, and 10 bases separated the two germline ends. The CDR3 covers 13 residues. Per the germline V gene, CDR1 is WNHNN and CDR2 is SYGVQD (reference sequence). CDR3 residues: CASSDSVEQPQHF. CDR3 sequence (DNA): TGCGCCAGCAGTGATTCGGTGGAGCAGCCCCAGCATTTT.

This clonotype was observed many times. The rearrangement uses TRBV2 and TRBJ1-1, with 10 positions matching TRBD1. CDR1 SNHLY and CDR2 FYNNEI come from the germline V gene. The CDR3 covers 14 residues. The V gene end was trimmed by 7 bases and the J gene end by 6 bases; junction bases not matched to a gene: 8. CDR3 sequence: CASNIGTGVSEAFF. Here the CDR3 DNA reads TGTGCCAGCAATATCGGGACAGGGGTATCTGAAGCTTTCTTT.

This clonotype was found many times. This chain joins TRBV24-1 and TRBJ2-7; the D call may be TRBD1 or TRBD2 (5 bases each). The ends were cut back, 1 base at V and 7 bases at J, with 10 bases in the middle. CDR1 is KGHDR and CDR2 is SFDVKD in the germline V gene. The CDR3 consists of 13 residues. CDR3 amino acids: CATSDFSGREQYF. CDR3 in DNA: TGTGCCACCAGTGATTTTTCGGGGCGGGAGCAGTACTTC.

The genes are TRBV7-2 and TRBJ1-5, with no clear D. V lost 4 bases, J lost 9 bases, and 13 bases lay in between. Germline V gene sequence: CDR1 SGHTA, CDR2 FQGNSA. This CDR3 spans 13 amino acids. CDR3 in DNA: TGTGCCAGCAGCTCGGAAACCTTGAGGCCCCAGCATTTT. Amino acids: CASSSETLRPQHF.